A single sample is the source of the 27 T cell receptor beta chains below, sequenced in a study of blood T cell repertoires in COVID-19. Assay used: immunoSEQ multiplex PCR; TCRdb lists only in-frame clones, some missing. Altogether about 480,000 clones are present, roughly 89% being singletons, with the ten largest covering around 7.8%. Source material: peripheral blood. Receptors were obtained from a woman in her forties or fifties with COVID-19, enrolled during active disease.

The V call is TRBV12-5, the J call TRBJ2-7; D possibly corresponds to TRBD1 (6 bases). Germline V gene data show CDR1 as LGHNT and CDR2 as FRNRAP. Deletions cut 3 bases from V and 2 bases from J, with 8 bases between. The CDR3 runs 13 residues. The CDR3 region is CASGFTGTYEQYF. The CDR3 region has the DNA TGTGCTAGTGGTTTTACAGGGACCTACGAGCAGTACTTC.

This chain joins TRBV28 and TRBJ1-2; TRBD1 matches 9 bases. Germline CDR1 and CDR2: MDHEN and SYDVKM. CDR3 length equals 16 residues. V gave up 3 bases and J gave up 2 bases; unmatched junction bases: 7. The CDR3 nucleotides read TGTGCCAGCAGTTTCCGGACAGGGGCGATGAACTATGGCTACACCTTC. The encoded protein is CASSFRTGAMNYGYTF.

The table lists this clone with a few counts. The gene calls are TRBV7-9 and TRBJ2-7; the match to TRBD1 covers 8 bases. The CDR3 totals 13 residues. The trim removed 5 bases at V and 6 bases at J, leaving 6 bases unmatched. Germline V lookup: CDR1 SEHNR, CDR2 FQNEAQ (reference sequence). The CDR3 spells CASSPRTGSEQYF. The CDR3 region has the DNA TGTGCCAGCAGCCCGCGGACAGGGAGCGAGCAGTACTTC.

V is TRBV2 and J is TRBJ2-1, with 11 bases identical to TRBD2. The CDR3 is made up of 15 amino acids. CDR1 is SNHLY and CDR2 is FYNNEI in the germline V gene. The V segment lost 6 bases and the J segment 6 bases; nucleotides outside the gene matches: 7. The CDR3 protein is CASRLAGGLSNEQFF. CDR3 nucleotide sequence: TGTGCCAGCAGGCTAGCGGGGGGCCTTTCCAATGAGCAGTTCTTC.

This clone showed up just once. The chain couples TRBV5-1 to TRBJ1-4, with D hard to call. The CDR3 is 14 residues long. V dropped 0 bases and J dropped 8 bases, with 11 bases sitting between them. Germline loops: CDR1 SGHRS, CDR2 YFSETQ. The chain's CDR3 is CASSLALAEEKLFF. CDR3 DNA: TGCGCCAGCAGCTTGGCTTTGGCGGAAGAAAAACTGTTTTTT.

The chain combines TRBV28 with TRBJ1-2; D uncertain. The germline V gene encodes CDR1 MDHEN and CDR2 SYDVKM. There are 14 residues in the CDR3. V was clipped by 2 bases and J by 0 bases, with 7 bases between them. Written as DNA, the CDR3 is TGTGCCAGCAGTTTAGGAGCCCCTAACTATGGCTACACCTTC. It encodes CASSLGAPNYGYTF.

V is TRBV27 and J is TRBJ1-1; no reliable D call. Per the germline V gene, CDR1 is MNHEY and CDR2 is SMNVEV (reference sequence). Trimming removed 2 bases from V and 7 bases from J, with 14 bases in between. This CDR3 is 14 amino acids long. The chain's CDR3 is CASSLKTGGVEAFF. Written as DNA, the CDR3 is TGTGCCAGCAGTTTAAAAACGGGCGGGGTTGAAGCTTTCTTT.

CDR3: CASSLEHRVGEQYF. In DNA form, the CDR3 reads TGCGCCAGCAGCTTGGAACACAGGGTGGGAGAGCAGTACTTC. The rearrangement links TRBV5-1 to TRBJ2-7, with D maybe TRBD1 (6 bases). V lost 0 bases and J 7 bases, leaving 14 bases between the germline ends. The CDR3 is 14 amino acids. Germline CDR1 SGHRS, CDR2 YFSETQ. The variable domain in full, completed from reference TRBV5-1 and TRBJ2-7, reads KAGVTQTPRYLIKTRGQQVTLSCSPISGHRSVSWYQQTPGQGLQFLFEYFSETQRNKGNFPGRFSGRQFSNSRSEMNVSTLELGDSALYLCASSLEHRVGEQYFGPGTRLTVT.

This clone was counted once. This chain links TRBV7-8 with TRBJ2-1; 15 nucleotides match TRBD2. Germline CDR1 reads SGHVS; CDR2 reads FQNEAQ. Trimming at V came to 5 bases and at J to 9 bases, leaving 8 bases not matched to a gene. The CDR3 is made up of 16 amino acids. CDR3 amino acids: CASSPPGLAGGVEQFF. The CDR3 region has the DNA TGTGCCAGCAGCCCTCCTGGACTAGCGGGGGGGGTTGAGCAGTTCTTC.

The rearrangement links TRBV24-1 to TRBJ1-1; TRBD1 agrees at 7 bases. CDR1 and CDR2 from the germline V gene are KGHDR and SFDVKD. V trimming: 3 bases; J trimming: 0 bases; junction bases outside the gene matches: 12. The CDR3 extends over 18 amino acids. CDR3 nucleotide sequence: TGTGCCACCAGTGATCCCGGACAGGAGTCGATATTGAACACTGAAGCTTTCTTT. This codes for CATSDPGQESILNTEAFF.

The chain uses TRBV24-1 and TRBJ2-3; TRBD1 agrees at 7 bases. V shed 1 base, J shed 8 bases, and the junction held 11 bases outside the gene matches. Germline V gene data show CDR1 as KGHDR and CDR2 as SFDVKD. The CDR3 covers 16 residues. The DNA for the CDR3 is TGTGCCACCAGTGATTTTCCCGACAGGGCAGGGTGTACGCAGTATTTT. Amino acid sequence: CATSDFPDRAGCTQYF.

This clone came up once. The rearrangement uses TRBV5-5 and TRBJ1-6; D unclear. The V end was cut by 2 bases, the J end by 12 bases, with 9 bases between. Per germline, CDR1 SGHKS and CDR2 YYEKEE (reference sequence). This CDR3 is 12 amino acids long. The CDR3 protein is CASSLDILPLHF. The DNA for the CDR3 is TGTGCCAGCAGCTTAGACATATTACCCCTCCACTTT.

This clone was counted between two and nine times. The chain employs TRBV19 and TRBJ2-1; 8 positions match TRBD2. This CDR3 spans 15 amino acids. Germline CDR1 is LNHDA and CDR2 is SQIVND (reference sequence). V lost 2 bases to trimming and J lost 1 base; unmatched junction nucleotides: 1. In DNA, the CDR3 is TGTGCCAGTAGTATAATAGCGGGGTCCTACAATGAGCAGTTCTTC. It codes for CASSIIAGSYNEQFF.

The genes are TRBV6-5 and TRBJ1-1; D is possibly TRBD1 (6 bases). Deletions cut 5 bases from V and 8 bases from J, with 12 bases between. Germline V gene data show CDR1 as MNHEY and CDR2 as SVGAGI. This CDR3 spans 12 amino acids. The CDR3 coding sequence is TGTGCCAGCAGTCGTAACAGGGTGGAAGCTTTCTTT. It is translated as CASSRNRVEAFF.

V and J are TRBV6-5 and TRBJ2-7; possibly TRBD2 for D (6 bases). CDR1 is MNHEY, CDR2 SVGAGI, per germline. V was pared by 6 bases and J by 3 bases, with 12 bases between. The CDR3 is made up of 13 amino acids. The CDR3 DNA reads TGTGCCAGCAGCCGGGACTCCTTCTACGAGCAGTACTTC. This sequence encodes CASSRDSFYEQYF.

This chain uses TRBV6-1 with TRBJ2-7; D not resolved. The CDR3 covers 13 residues. Germline CDR1 and CDR2: MNHNS and SASEGT. Trimming took off 0 bases at V and 7 bases at J, with 10 bases between the two ends. This chain's CDR3 is CASSEAELGEQYF. Here the CDR3 DNA reads TGTGCCAGCAGTGAAGCTGAACTCGGGGAGCAGTACTTC.

This chain uses TRBV6-5 with TRBJ2-3; D is possibly TRBD1 (6 bases). V was pared by 7 bases and J by 4 bases, with 12 bases between. The CDR3 consists of 13 residues. CDR1 is MNHEY, CDR2 SVGAGI, per germline. The CDR3 DNA sequence: TGTGCCAGCAACCGACAGGTTCCAGATACGCAGTATTTT. Encoded protein: CASNRQVPDTQYF.

The CDR3 region has the DNA TGTGCCAGCAGCTACGGGACAGTTCAAGAGACCCAGTACTTC. Residues: CASSYGTVQETQYF. This rearrangement joins TRBV11-2 to TRBJ2-5; TRBD1 agrees at 7 bases. Looked up from germline, CDR1 is SGHAT and CDR2 is FQNNGV. J was trimmed by 2 bases and V by 4 bases; bases with no gene match: 4. The CDR3 runs 14 residues.

V usage is TRBV5-5 and J usage is TRBJ1-6; possible D gene TRBD1, 5 bases. This CDR3 has 15 amino acids. CDR1 is SGHKS and CDR2 is YYEKEE in the germline V gene (reference sequence). Deletions cut 4 bases from V and 3 bases from J, with 11 bases between. The DNA for the CDR3 is TGTGCCAGCAGCCAACAAGACAGCTATAATTCACCCCTCCACTTT. Encoded protein: CASSQQDSYNSPLHF.

Regarding this clone: The same CDR3 also results from other DNA sequences found in this sample. The chain has TRBV29-1 and TRBJ1-3; tentatively, D is TRBD1 (6 bases). The CDR3 has 13 amino acids. The V and J ends lost 4 bases and 4 bases respectively, with 11 bases between them. Germline CDR1 SQVTM, CDR2 ANQGSEA. CDR3 in amino acids: CSVVQGGGNTIYF. The CDR3 DNA follows: TGCAGCGTTGTACAGGGTGGAGGAAACACCATATATTTT.

The V and J genes are TRBV5-1 and TRBJ1-2; TRBD1 agrees at 7 bases. With 0 bases clipped from V and 1 base from J, the junction kept 15 bases outside the gene matches. This CDR3 region has 19 residues. CDR1 SGHRS and CDR2 YFSETQ come from the germline V gene. In DNA, the CDR3 is TGCGCCAGCAGCTTGGGGGGAATGACAGGGCGGCTTGGTAACTATGGCTACACCTTC. The encoded protein is CASSLGGMTGRLGNYGYTF.

The chain uses TRBV5-1 and TRBJ1-3; 7 bases map to TRBD1. There are 15 residues in the CDR3. Germline lookup yields CDR1 SGHRS and CDR2 YFSETQ. The trim removed 4 bases at V and 4 bases at J, leaving 8 bases unmatched. The CDR3 DNA reads TGCGCCAGCAGCCTTCAGGGGGTTTTGGGAAACACCATATATTTT. It specifies CASSLQGVLGNTIYF. Looking up the rest from reference TRBV5-1 and TRBJ1-3 gives the full variable domain: KAGVTQTPRYLIKTRGQQVTLSCSPISGHRSVSWYQQTPGQGLQFLFEYFSETQRNKGNFPGRFSGRQFSNSRSEMNVSTLELGDSALYLCASSLQGVLGNTIYFGEGSWLTVV.

The genes are TRBV7-2 and TRBJ2-1; TRBD2 matches 13 bases. The V gene's germline CDR1 is SGHTA and CDR2 FQGNSA. The J segment lost 9 bases and the V segment lost 5 bases, leaving 7 bases of the junction unmatched. The CDR3 runs to 15 residues. The CDR3 reads CASSTTGLAGPEQFF. CDR3 in DNA: TGTGCCAGCAGCACCACGGGACTAGCGGGGCCTGAGCAGTTCTTC.

V and J are TRBV18 and TRBJ1-1; perhaps TRBD1 as D (5 bases). Trimming stripped 3 bases from V and 5 bases from J, with 13 bases between. This CDR3 has 14 amino acids. CDR1 and CDR2 (germline): KGHSH, LQKENI. The CDR3 spells CASSPPLGGTEAFF. The CDR3 coding sequence is TGTGCCAGCTCACCTCCGTTGGGGGGGACTGAAGCTTTCTTT.

This clone has just a few counts. The same CDR3 is also encoded by other DNA sequences in this sample. The chain recombines TRBV6-5 with TRBJ1-1, with D possibly being TRBD1 (5 bases). Trimming took off 6 bases at V and 2 bases at J, with 10 bases between the two ends. CDR3 length: 13 amino acids. The germline gives CDR1 MNHEY, CDR2 SVGAGI. CDR3 DNA sequence: TGTGCCAGCAGGCGTACAGGAAACACTGAAGCTTTCTTT. Its protein is CASRRTGNTEAFF.

The chain employs TRBV5-1 and TRBJ2-2; D is unclear. Germline CDR1 reads SGHRS; CDR2 reads YFSETQ. V lost 7 bases, J lost 1 base, and 8 bases lay in between. CDR3 length: 13 residues. CDR3 protein: CASGPGNTGELFF. The CDR3 DNA follows: TGCGCCAGCGGCCCAGGGAACACCGGGGAGCTGTTTTTT.

The V and J genes are TRBV30 and TRBJ2-7; the match to TRBD2 covers 12 bases. Germline V gene data show CDR1 as GTSNPN and CDR2 as SVGIG (reference sequence). The CDR3 totals 17 residues. The V gene end was trimmed by 2 bases and the J gene end by 1 base; junction bases not matched to a gene: 9. The CDR3 bases are TGTGCCTGGAGTAATGTACTAGCGGGGGGAGGTTCCTACGAGCAGTACTTC. Its protein product is CAWSNVLAGGGSYEQYF.